The present T cell receptor beta chain was sequenced within a study of CD8+ T cells in alopecia areata. Study-wide results and caveats: Lesional scalp displayed greater clonality than normal scalp, most notably in alopecia totalis/universalis.

Regarding treatment: oral pan-JAK inhibitor, 5-10 mg twice daily. Collection of lesional scalp punch biopsies and peripheral blood was performed in alopecia areata patients. A word on this clone: Its antigen is not identified.

It was cDNA, reverse transcribed from extracted RNA, that served as the sequencing template. Produced via immunoSEQ multiplex PCR; TCRdb's table is partial and in-frame only. The sample contains over 250,000 clones, 60% of which appear only once. V was clipped by 4 bases and J by 7 bases, with 16 bases between them. This CDR3 comprises 14 residues. Germline assignment: CDR1 SNHLY and CDR2 FYNNEI. The input for sequencing was CD4+ T cells sorted from blood, taken at week 52, from a patient treated with tofacitinib. The receptor was derived from a human donor with alopecia areata. This chain uses TRBV2 with TRBJ1-2, with a possible D match to TRBD1 (5 bases). CDR3 nucleotides: TGTGCCAGCAGTGGAGGCATAGCCCAGGGTGGCTACACCTTC. Translated, it gives CASSGGIAQGGYTF.